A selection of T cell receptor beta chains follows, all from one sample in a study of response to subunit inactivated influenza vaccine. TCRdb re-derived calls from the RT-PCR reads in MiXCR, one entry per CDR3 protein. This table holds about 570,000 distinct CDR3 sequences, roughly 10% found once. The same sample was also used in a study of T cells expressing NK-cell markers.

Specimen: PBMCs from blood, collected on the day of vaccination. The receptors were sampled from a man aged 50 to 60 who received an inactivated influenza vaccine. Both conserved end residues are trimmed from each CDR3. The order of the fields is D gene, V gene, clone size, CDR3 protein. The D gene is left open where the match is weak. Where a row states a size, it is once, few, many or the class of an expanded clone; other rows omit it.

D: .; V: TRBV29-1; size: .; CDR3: SVFAGASDAQY
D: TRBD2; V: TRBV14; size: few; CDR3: ASSQVSGRETQY
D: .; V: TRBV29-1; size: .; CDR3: SVAGLGGELF
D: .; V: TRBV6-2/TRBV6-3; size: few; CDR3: ASSYAEGTEAF
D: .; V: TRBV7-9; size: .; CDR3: ASSFGGRNSPLH
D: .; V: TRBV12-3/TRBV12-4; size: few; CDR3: ASSLWKGNRRNQPQH
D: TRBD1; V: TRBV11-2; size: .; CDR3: ASSSRTGQY
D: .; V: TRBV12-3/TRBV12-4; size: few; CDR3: ASSFVKKLF
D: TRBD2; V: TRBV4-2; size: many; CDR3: ASSPSRTSGNYEQY
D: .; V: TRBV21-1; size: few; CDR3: ASSKATSGGQETQY
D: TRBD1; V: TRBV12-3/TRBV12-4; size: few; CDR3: ASSRTGRRYGYT
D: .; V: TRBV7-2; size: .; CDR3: ASSLVPSDTQY
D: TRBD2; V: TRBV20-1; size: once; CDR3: SAHGLAGGSYEQY
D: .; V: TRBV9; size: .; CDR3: ASSVDVTGQETQY
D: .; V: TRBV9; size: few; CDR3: ASSTPGARGRDEQY
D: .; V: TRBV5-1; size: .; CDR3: ASSLIGQPGEQY
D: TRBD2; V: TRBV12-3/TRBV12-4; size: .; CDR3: ASSWGTRDTDTQY
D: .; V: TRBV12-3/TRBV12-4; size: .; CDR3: ASSSGSDYGYT
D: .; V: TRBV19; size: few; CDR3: ASSIGLRAGLYNEQF
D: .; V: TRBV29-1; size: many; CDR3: SAKGSGYEQY
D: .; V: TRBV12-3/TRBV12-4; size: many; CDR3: ASSLSRGYEQY
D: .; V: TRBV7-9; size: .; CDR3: ASSQRQTFTDTQY
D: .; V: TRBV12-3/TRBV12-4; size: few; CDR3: ASSLYSENNEQF
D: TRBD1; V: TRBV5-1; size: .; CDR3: ASSFPDRGSYEQY
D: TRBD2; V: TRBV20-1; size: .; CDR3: SARETTTGRASGGPF
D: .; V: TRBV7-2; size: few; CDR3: ASSPSRENEQF
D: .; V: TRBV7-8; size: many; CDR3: ASSLVQGHFGEQF
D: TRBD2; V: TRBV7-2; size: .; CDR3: ASRRYSGGNNEQF
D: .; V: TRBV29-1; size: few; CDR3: SALTSYEQY
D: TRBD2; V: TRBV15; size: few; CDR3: ATSRDGLLAGGPETQY
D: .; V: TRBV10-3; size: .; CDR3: AIKGTSLNEQF
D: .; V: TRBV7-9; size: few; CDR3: ASSLALPDTQY
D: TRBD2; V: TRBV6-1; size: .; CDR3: ASSPPLAGGRYNEQF
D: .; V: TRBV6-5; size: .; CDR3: ASSYSPGSSYEQY
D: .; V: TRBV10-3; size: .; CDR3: AIRRDLGGEQF
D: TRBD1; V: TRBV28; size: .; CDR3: ASSFTPGQSSGANVLT
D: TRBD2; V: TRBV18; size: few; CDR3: ASSPLGTSFTETQY
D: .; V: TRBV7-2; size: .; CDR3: ASSLGGGLAKNIQY
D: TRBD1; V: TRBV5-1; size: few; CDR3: ASSPGTGDPNQPQH
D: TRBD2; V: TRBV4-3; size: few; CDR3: ASSQDLPAGGYNEQF
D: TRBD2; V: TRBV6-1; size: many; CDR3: ASKGLAGVGGTGELF
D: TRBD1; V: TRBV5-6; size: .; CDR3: ASSRRTGFSYEQY
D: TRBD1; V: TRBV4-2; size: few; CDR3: ASSGRLTGFDEAF
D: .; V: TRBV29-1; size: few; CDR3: SVELFANEQF
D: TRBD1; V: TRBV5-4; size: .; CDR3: ASSYDLQGNEQY
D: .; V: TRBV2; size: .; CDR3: ASRWGRTDTQY
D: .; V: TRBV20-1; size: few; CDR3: SARRGATGELF
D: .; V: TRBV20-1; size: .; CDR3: SARAIGAYTGELF
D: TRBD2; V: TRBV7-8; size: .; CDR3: ASSPRGGGADEQF